The next 26 T cell receptor beta chains were all read from a single sample in a study of cytomegalovirus exposure and HLA in healthy donors. The PCR contained 60 Vbeta and 13 Jbeta primers. TCRdb's copy holds only in-frame clones and misses some; the assay was immunoSEQ multiplex PCR. The data contain tens of thousands of clones, roughly 79% of them singletons. What was sequenced was PBMCs. The receptors originated from a male donor in good health and CMV-seronegative.

This clone was counted between two and nine times. This rearrangement joins TRBV7-8 to TRBJ1-2; unclear D gene. V was shortened by 2 bases and J by 0 bases, with 13 bases between the two germline ends. This CDR3 has 16 amino acids. Per germline, CDR1 SGHVS and CDR2 FQNEAQ. The CDR3 loop reads CASSLYAEQPNYGYTF. The CDR3 DNA reads as TGTGCCAGCAGCTTATACGCAGAACAACCTAACTATGGCTACACCTTC.

Regarding this clone: The same CDR3 can be traced to other DNA sequences in this sample. J is TRBJ2-7 and V is TRBV10-3, with D maybe TRBD2 (5 bases). This CDR3 spans 12 amino acids. Germline V CDR1 and CDR2: ENHRY, SYGVKD. The V and J ends lost 6 bases and 0 bases respectively, with 6 bases between them. The CDR3 here is CAISGDSYEQYF. The CDR3 bases are TGTGCCATCAGCGGGGACTCCTACGAGCAGTACTTC.

V usage is TRBV2 and J usage is TRBJ2-1; 7 bases map to TRBD1. J was trimmed by 1 base and V by 6 bases; bases with no gene match: 6. Looked up from germline, CDR1 is SNHLY and CDR2 is FYNNEI. The CDR3 contains 15 residues. The CDR3 coding sequence is TGTGCCAGCAGCGAGACAGGGTATTCCTACAATGAGCAGTTCTTC. It encodes CASSETGYSYNEQFF.

The chain uses TRBV5-6 and TRBJ2-7; TRBD1 matches at 8 bases. The CDR3 sequence is 16 residues long. With 3 bases clipped from V and 1 base from J, the junction kept 9 bases outside the gene matches. Germline V CDR1 and CDR2: SGHDT, YYEEEE. CDR3 in amino acids: CASSWPGDRSSYEQYF. In DNA, the CDR3 is TGTGCCAGCAGCTGGCCTGGGGACAGGTCATCCTACGAGCAGTACTTC. Full variable domain (missing parts from reference TRBV5-6 and TRBJ2-7): DAGVTQSPTHLIKTRGQQVTLRCSPKSGHDTVSWYQQALGQGPQFIFQYYEEEERQRGNFPDRFSGHQFPNYSSELNVNALLLGDSALYLCASSWPGDRSSYEQYFGPGTRLTVT.

This clone showed up just once. The CDR3 bases are TGTGCCAGCAGCGTAGATTCAGGGGGTGGGGAGCAGTACTTC. Residues: CASSVDSGGGEQYF. The chain joins TRBV9 to TRBJ2-7, with 7 bases aligning to TRBD1. Germline values: CDR1 SGDLS, CDR2 YYNGEE. The CDR3 extends over 14 amino acids. Trimming removed 0 bases from V and 7 bases from J; junction bases left unmatched: 7.

The rearrangement uses TRBV9 and TRBJ1-4; no firm D call. Germline V gene sequence: CDR1 SGDLS, CDR2 YYNGEE. The CDR3 sequence is 13 residues long. Trimming shortened V by 2 bases and J by 10 bases, and 12 bases separated the two germline ends. The CDR3 sequence: CASSVPPLGKLFF. The CDR3 DNA is TGTGCCAGCAGCGTTCCCCCCCTCGGAAAACTGTTTTTT.

This chain joins TRBV11-3 and TRBJ2-3; 7 nucleotides agree with TRBD2. The CDR3 has 16 residues. Germline V gene lookup returns CDR1 SGHNT and CDR2 YENEEA. Trimming removed 1 base from V and 3 bases from J; junction bases left unmatched: 7. The CDR3 protein is CASSLGVGGGTDTQYF. In DNA, the CDR3 is TGTGCCAGCAGCTTAGGGGTAGGCGGGGGAACAGATACGCAGTATTTT.

The J gene is TRBJ1-2, the V gene TRBV28; possible D gene TRBD1, 6 bases. Germline V gene sequence: CDR1 MDHEN, CDR2 SYDVKM. The V end was cut by 1 base, the J end by 6 bases, with 18 bases between. This CDR3 has 16 residues. The CDR3 sequence is CASSLLAGETKDGYTF. For the CDR3, the DNA is TGTGCCAGCAGTTTATTGGCAGGGGAGACGAAGGATGGCTACACCTTC.

This chain connects TRBV11-2 to TRBJ2-3, with D possibly matching TRBD2 (6 bases). This CDR3 has 15 residues. Trimming pared 5 bases from V and 2 bases from J, leaving 14 bases between. CDR1 is SGHAT and CDR2 is FQNNGV in the germline V gene. CDR3 region: CASSPRGLITDTQYF. CDR3 sequence (DNA): TGTGCCAGCAGCCCCCGGGGACTTATCACAGATACGCAGTATTTT.

The CDR3 bases are TGTGCCAGATCCCGGGACTACGACAATGAGCAGTTCTTC. This translates into CARSRDYDNEQFF. V usage is TRBV5-4 and J usage is TRBJ2-1, with 7 bases aligning to TRBD2. Germline trimming cut 8 bases from V and 5 bases from J; bases unmatched to any gene: 7. The germline V gene has CDR1 SGHNT and CDR2 YYREEE (reference sequence). This CDR3 contains 13 residues.

V is TRBV11-2 and J is TRBJ2-7; perhaps TRBD1 as D (5 bases). V gave up 3 bases and J gave up 4 bases, with 13 bases separating them. The CDR3 length is 14 residues. The germline CDR1 and CDR2 sequences are SGHAT and FQNNGV. CDR3 sequence: CASSFYGHEYEQYF. CDR3 nucleotides: TGTGCCAGCAGCTTTTACGGACATGAATACGAGCAGTACTTC.

This clone was observed once. This rearrangement joins TRBV19 to TRBJ1-1; D uncertain. CDR1 is LNHDA, CDR2 SQIVND, per germline (reference sequence). CDR3 length equals 14 residues. V was clipped by 2 bases and J by 9 bases, with 16 bases between them. The CDR3 nucleotides read TGTGCCAGTAGTATACCCGGGAGGGTCCTGAAAGCTTTCTTT. This codes for CASSIPGRVLKAFF.

V is TRBV6-5 and J is TRBJ1-2; 9 bases match TRBD1. With 10 bases clipped from V and 6 bases from J, the junction kept 9 bases outside the gene matches. The germline CDR1 and CDR2 sequences are MNHEY and SVGAGI. The CDR3 sequence is 13 residues long. As DNA, the CDR3 is TGTGCCACTGTTTCACGGACAGGGGATGGCTACACCTTC. This encodes CATVSRTGDGYTF.

This clone was found a few times. This chain joins TRBV28 and TRBJ1-2, with 7 positions matching TRBD1. CDR1 and CDR2 (germline): MDHEN, SYDVKM. V gave up 6 bases and J gave up 4 bases; unmatched junction bases: 8. This CDR3 contains 14 residues. The chain's CDR3 is CASRGGQAGYGYTF. The CDR3 bases are TGTGCCAGCAGGGGCGGACAGGCGGGCTATGGCTACACCTTC.

This clone was recorded once. V gene TRBV9 combines with J gene TRBJ1-4; TRBD1 is a possible D gene (6 bases). CDR3 length: 17 amino acids. Deletions cut 3 bases from V and 4 bases from J, with 19 bases between. Germline V gives CDR1 SGDLS, CDR2 YYNGEE. CDR3 residues: CASSDLKPGQVNEKLFF. CDR3 bases: TGTGCCAGCAGCGATTTGAAACCGGGACAAGTTAATGAAAAACTGTTTTTT. Supplemented by reference TRBV9 and TRBJ1-4, the full variable domain reads DSGVTQTPKHLITATGQRVTLRCSPRSGDLSVYWYQQSLDQGLQFLIQYYNGEERAKGNILERFSAQQFPDLHSELNLSSLELGDSALYFCASSDLKPGQVNEKLFFGSGTQLSVL.

In this sample, this clone turned up once. The J gene is TRBJ2-2, the V gene TRBV21-1; the D segment call TRBD2 is taken from the table without a DNA check. TRBV21-1 is reported as a pseudogene. The CDR3 totals 17 residues. The CDR3 region is CASSKSPGLANTGELFF. CDR3 DNA sequence: TGTGCCAGCAGCAAATCCCCGGGACTAGCAAACACCGGGGAGCTGTTTTTT.

J is TRBJ1-5 and V is TRBV5-5, with D unresolved. The CDR3 runs to 15 residues. Germline CDR1 reads SGHKS; CDR2 reads YYEKEE (reference sequence). V lost 1 base, J lost 7 bases, and 15 bases lay in between. CDR3 region: CASSLSNEGHQPQHF. Written as DNA, the CDR3 is TGTGCCAGCAGCTTGAGTAACGAGGGCCACCAGCCCCAGCATTTT.

The chain links TRBV29-1 to TRBJ2-3; 8 nucleotides line up with TRBD2. The germline V gene has CDR1 SQVTM and CDR2 ANQGSEA. The CDR3 loop spans 14 amino acids. Germline trimming cut 4 bases from V and 5 bases from J; bases unmatched to any gene: 8. Here the CDR3 DNA reads TGCAGCGTTGGTGTGCTAGCGGGCGTAGATACGCAGTATTTT. Translating it yields CSVGVLAGVDTQYF.

This chain connects TRBV6-4 to TRBJ2-2; D remains ambiguous. The germline CDR1 and CDR2 sequences are MRHNA and SNTAGT. There are 18 residues in the CDR3. With 0 bases removed from V and 4 bases from J, the gap between germline ends came to 18 bases. The CDR3 here is CASSDSTVKFGSTGELFF. In DNA form, the CDR3 reads TGTGCCAGCAGTGACTCAACTGTGAAATTCGGTTCCACCGGGGAGCTGTTTTTT.

This clone came up a few times. The chain employs TRBV6-5 and TRBJ2-7, with 9 bases identical to TRBD2. V shed 6 bases and J 5 bases; nucleotides not matched to a gene: 5. This CDR3 is 13 amino acids long. The germline CDR1 and CDR2 sequences are MNHEY and SVGAGI. The CDR3 DNA is TGTGCCAGCAGACCTAGCGGGAACAACGAGCAGTACTTC. It yields the protein CASRPSGNNEQYF.

The V and J genes are TRBV28 and TRBJ2-7; tentative D call: TRBD2 (5 bases). CDR1 is MDHEN, CDR2 SYDVKM, per germline. This CDR3 is built from 17 residues. V lost 3 bases and J 0 bases, leaving 18 bases between the germline ends. The CDR3 is CASSFWFRRGISYEQYF. As DNA, the CDR3 is TGTGCCAGCAGTTTTTGGTTTAGGAGAGGGATCTCCTACGAGCAGTACTTC.

This rearrangement joins TRBV15 to TRBJ2-2, with 8 bases fitting TRBD1. From germline, CDR1 is LNHNV and CDR2 YYDKDF (reference sequence). This CDR3 spans 16 amino acids. Trimming cost V 5 bases and J 4 bases; bases outside gene matches: 9. CDR3 in amino acids: CATSPQHRGTTGELFF. DNA for the CDR3: TGTGCCACCAGCCCACAACACAGGGGGACCACCGGGGAGCTGTTTTTT.

This clone was seen just once. The chain links TRBV5-8 to TRBJ2-5, with D perhaps TRBD1 (6 bases). The CDR3 totals 14 residues. V dropped 4 bases and J dropped 7 bases, with 17 bases sitting between them. CDR1 and CDR2 (germline): SGHTS, YDEGEE. The DNA of the CDR3 is TGTGCCAGCAGCCCAGGACAGACCAAGAGGACCCAGTACTTC. Translating it yields CASSPGQTKRTQYF.

The chain links TRBV11-2 to TRBJ2-3; 10 bases map to TRBD2. This CDR3 region has 16 residues. Germline lookup yields CDR1 SGHAT and CDR2 FQNNGV. With 4 bases clipped from V and 2 bases from J, the junction kept 6 bases outside the gene matches. The CDR3 bases are TGTGCCAGCAGCTCAGTAGCGGGAGGTCCCACAGATACGCAGTATTTT. Translated: CASSSVAGGPTDTQYF.

This chain links TRBV28 with TRBJ2-5, with D possibly being TRBD2 (5 bases). The closer fit of TRBJ2-7 to the DNA end suggests the J call may be wrong. The CDR3 totals 14 residues. Germline CDR1 and CDR2: MDHEN and SYDVKM. CDR3 in DNA: TGTGCCTGCCTACCCAGCCGGGGTAGGCACGAGCAGTACTTC. It translates to CACLPSRGRHEQYF.

J is TRBJ2-3 and V is TRBV15; 8 bases are a match to TRBD1. Trimming removed 1 base from V and 2 bases from J; junction bases left unmatched: 2. The germline gives CDR1 LNHNV, CDR2 YYDKDF (reference sequence). CDR3 length: 15 residues. CDR3 in amino acids: CATSRGTGFTDTQYF. CDR3 sequence (DNA): TGTGCCACCAGCAGAGGGACAGGGTTCACAGATACGCAGTATTTT.